These 32 T cell receptor beta chains share one sample of origin, sequenced in a study of blood T cell repertoires in COVID-19. Measured with immunoSEQ multiplex PCR; TCRdb has only the in-frame clones, and not every one. The table has around 450,000 clones, roughly nine tenths seen once. Sequenced: PBMCs or T cells enriched from blood (not recorded which). These receptors were obtained from a young woman who had recovered from COVID-19.

The chain joins TRBV9 to TRBJ2-2; a possible D gene is TRBD2 (5 bases). The CDR3 runs to 14 residues. CDR1 and CDR2 (germline): SGDLS, YYNGEE. Trimming removed 1 base from V and 3 bases from J, with 7 bases in between. The CDR3 sequence is CASSVTGYTGELFF. The DNA of the CDR3 is TGTGCCAGCAGCGTAACGGGGTACACCGGGGAGCTGTTTTTT.

The chain recombines TRBV2 with TRBJ2-5; no definite D call. Germline CDR1 is SNHLY and CDR2 is FYNNEI. CDR3 length equals 12 residues. V shed 6 bases and J shed 5 bases, with 10 bases lying between them. CDR3 amino acids: CASSPSVETQYF. CDR3 sequence (DNA): TGTGCCAGCAGCCCCAGCGTGGAGACCCAGTACTTC.

The chain recombines TRBV12-5 with TRBJ2-5; D call uncertain. CDR1 and CDR2 from the germline V gene are LGHNT and FRNRAP. Trimming removed 1 base from V and 5 bases from J, with 17 bases in between. The CDR3 contains 16 residues. In DNA form, the CDR3 reads TGTGCTAGTGGTTTGGCCACACCTGAGGTGACGGAGACCCAGTACTTC. Protein product: CASGLATPEVTETQYF.

This clone was found a few times. This sequence joins TRBV19 and TRBJ1-2, with 7 nucleotides matching TRBD1. CDR1 and CDR2 (germline): LNHDA, SQIVND (reference sequence). This CDR3 has 15 residues. With 5 bases clipped from V and 4 bases from J, the junction kept 10 bases outside the gene matches. The DNA of the CDR3 is TGTGCCAGTAGTCCAACTTCGACAGGGTCCTATGGCTACACCTTC. It encodes CASSPTSTGSYGYTF.

For the CDR3, the DNA is TGTGCCAGCAGTACAGGGGACCAAAAGCGCTACACCTTC. It specifies CASSTGDQKRYTF. The gene calls are TRBV27 and TRBJ1-2, with TRBD1 matching 7 bases. The junction had 9 bases not matched to a gene; V was cut back by 5 bases and J by 9 bases. Germline V gene data show CDR1 as MNHEY and CDR2 as SMNVEV (reference sequence). This CDR3 contains 13 residues.

The rearrangement uses TRBV9 and TRBJ2-3; 7 positions agree with TRBD2. Germline loops: CDR1 SGDLS, CDR2 YYNGEE. The V segment lost 3 bases and the J segment 5 bases; nucleotides outside the gene matches: 9. CDR3 length: 15 amino acids. The CDR3 DNA follows: TGTGCCAGCAGCGCTGGAGCGGGGCCGGGAGATACGCAGTATTTT. Encoded protein: CASSAGAGPGDTQYF.

The V gene is TRBV5-4, the J gene TRBJ2-2; 8 bases are a match to TRBD2. This CDR3 is 17 amino acids long. Germline V gene lookup returns CDR1 SGHNT and CDR2 YYREEE (reference sequence). V lost 4 bases, J lost 0 bases, and 8 bases stayed unmatched. In nucleotides, the CDR3 is TGTGCCAGCAGCCCCCTCCGGGGGGGTTCGAACACCGGGGAGCTGTTTTTT. Translation gives CASSPLRGGSNTGELFF.

The chain joins TRBV12-5 to TRBJ2-3, with TRBD2 matching over 9 bases. The CDR3 is 13 residues long. Germline trimming cut 8 bases from V and 5 bases from J; bases unmatched to any gene: 5. CDR1 is LGHNT, CDR2 FRNRAP, per germline. In DNA form, the CDR3 reads TGTGCTAGTCTAGCTAGCGGGGAAGATACGCAGTATTTT. It is translated as CASLASGEDTQYF.

The chain combines TRBV28 with TRBJ2-7, with D possibly being TRBD2 (6 bases). The V end lost 2 bases, the J end lost 5 bases, and 16 bases lay between the germline ends. This CDR3 comprises 15 residues. CDR1 and CDR2 from the germline V gene are MDHEN and SYDVKM. The CDR3, as DNA: TGTGCCAGCAGTTTAAATCGCGGCGGGGCGCACGAGCAGTACTTC. Its protein product is CASSLNRGGAHEQYF.

The chain joins TRBV28 to TRBJ1-1; a possible D gene is TRBD1 (5 bases). Trimming removed 3 bases at V and 2 bases at J, with 25 bases between. Per germline, CDR1 MDHEN and CDR2 SYDVKM. CDR3 length: 19 residues. CDR3 loop: CASSFMVTQGGIKNTEAFF. The CDR3 DNA reads TGTGCCAGCAGTTTTATGGTCACTCAGGGAGGGATAAAAAACACTGAAGCTTTCTTT.

The sample holds a few counts of this clone. The chain combines TRBV5-1 with TRBJ1-1, with 9 bases matching TRBD1. Germline loops: CDR1 SGHRS, CDR2 YFSETQ. The CDR3 is 17 amino acids. With 4 bases clipped from V and 4 bases from J, the junction kept 14 bases outside the gene matches. The CDR3 DNA sequence: TGCGCCAGCAGCCCCACCGACAGGGGGTCTTGGAGCACTGAAGCTTTCTTT. This gives the protein CASSPTDRGSWSTEAFF.

The chain is built from TRBV4-1 and TRBJ1-4; TRBD1 agrees at 10 bases. In germline, CDR1 is MGHRA, CDR2 YSYEKL. V trimming: 2 bases; J trimming: 6 bases; junction bases outside the gene matches: 6. CDR3 length equals 16 residues. Here the CDR3 reads CASSQRTGGFDEKLFF. CDR3 nucleotides: TGCGCCAGCAGCCAAAGGACAGGGGGTTTCGATGAAAAACTGTTTTTT.

The CDR3 DNA sequence: TGTGCCAGCAGCATTCAGGGGTTCTATGGCTACACCTTC. This codes for CASSIQGFYGYTF. This rearrangement joins TRBV21-1 to TRBJ1-2; the table gives TRBD1 as D, unverified against the DNA. TRBV21-1 counts as a pseudogene. The CDR3 has 13 residues.

The CDR3 DNA reads TGCGCCAGCAGTAATCCTCAGGGGCGAGGAGAAGCTTTCTTT. Protein: CASSNPQGRGEAFF. The chain links TRBV10-1 to TRBJ1-1, with D possibly matching TRBD1 (6 bases). The CDR3 length is 14 residues. The V end was cut by 5 bases, the J end by 8 bases, with 18 bases between. The germline V gene encodes CDR1 WNHNN and CDR2 SYGVQD (reference sequence).

The chain employs TRBV18 and TRBJ1-4; the match to TRBD1 covers 9 bases. The CDR3 length is 14 residues. Germline-derived CDR1 and CDR2 are KGHSH and LQKENI. The V and J ends lost 4 bases and 8 bases, in that order; junction bases with no gene match: 5. CDR3 DNA sequence: TGTGCCAGCTCACAAGGACAGGGGAGAGAAAAACTGTTTTTT. Translated, it gives CASSQGQGREKLFF.

V gene TRBV30 combines with J gene TRBJ1-6; D uncertain. Germline values: CDR1 GTSNPN, CDR2 SVGIG (reference sequence). V gave up 2 bases and J gave up 6 bases, with 20 bases separating them. This CDR3 contains 17 residues. CDR3 in DNA: TGTGCCTGGAGTCTCCCGCTGACCAAGCGGCCTAATTCACCCCTCCACTTT. Encoded protein: CAWSLPLTKRPNSPLHF.

This chain connects TRBV28 to TRBJ1-1; TRBD1 agrees at 11 bases. The CDR3 is 15 amino acids. From germline, CDR1 is MDHEN and CDR2 SYDVKM. Trimming removed 6 bases from V and 4 bases from J; junction bases left unmatched: 7. The CDR3 region is CASRQGQGVGTEAFF. DNA for the CDR3: TGTGCCAGCAGACAGGGACAGGGGGTGGGCACTGAAGCTTTCTTT. The entire variable domain, with the rest obtained from reference TRBV28 and TRBJ1-1, is as follows: DVKVTQSSRYLVKRTGEKVFLECVQDMDHENMFWYRQDPGLGLRLIYFSYDVKMKEKGDIPEGYSVSREKKERFSLILESASTNQTSMYLCASRQGQGVGTEAFFGQGTRLTVV.

The chain employs TRBV7-2 and TRBJ1-4; the D gene is possibly TRBD1 (5 bases). There are 15 residues in the CDR3. Trimming stripped 5 bases from V and 8 bases from J, with 18 bases between. Germline CDR1 is SGHTA and CDR2 is FQGNSA. As DNA, the CDR3 is TGTGCCAGCAGCCCCGGGGGAGGGCGTCGAGAAAAACTGTTTTTT. Encoded protein: CASSPGGGRREKLFF.

This chain connects TRBV5-6 to TRBJ2-6; the D is unclear. Germline V gives CDR1 SGHDT, CDR2 YYEEEE. Trimming removed 7 bases at V and 4 bases at J, with 9 bases between. CDR3 length: 13 amino acids. The CDR3 DNA follows: TGTGCCAGCTTTCGTCTAGGGGCCAACGTCCTGACTTTC. Its translation: CASFRLGANVLTF.

The rearrangement joins TRBV19 to TRBJ1-2; 8 bases fit TRBD1. Germline trimming cut 3 bases from V and 5 bases from J; bases unmatched to any gene: 8. The CDR3 is 15 residues long. The germline CDR1 and CDR2 sequences are LNHDA and SQIVND (reference sequence). This CDR3 reads CASSMQGANRYGYTF. The CDR3 DNA follows: TGTGCCAGTAGTATGCAGGGGGCCAATCGGTATGGCTACACCTTC.

This sequence joins TRBV4-2 and TRBJ1-2; weak D call: TRBD1 (6 bases). The V end lost 5 bases, the J end lost 6 bases, and 19 bases lay between the germline ends. Looked up from germline, CDR1 is LGHNA and CDR2 is YNFKEQ. The CDR3 consists of 15 residues. As DNA, the CDR3 is TGTGCCAGCAGCATACGGACAGCCGGGTCAAATGGCTACACCTTC. Residues: CASSIRTAGSNGYTF.

This clone has a handful of counts. V gene TRBV9 combines with J gene TRBJ2-3; D is perhaps TRBD2 (6 bases). This CDR3 has 14 residues. The germline V and J ends were trimmed by 7 bases and 1 base, with 13 bases remaining between them. Germline assignment: CDR1 SGDLS and CDR2 YYNGEE. The CDR3 DNA reads TGTGCCAGCGGGGCGGGGCCAGGCACAGATACGCAGTATTTT. Amino acids: CASGAGPGTDTQYF.

This clone was recorded a few times. The chain joins TRBV9 to TRBJ1-2; 7 bases agree with TRBD1. CDR1 and CDR2 (germline): SGDLS, YYNGEE. The V and J ends lost 4 bases and 7 bases, in that order; junction bases with no gene match: 4. The CDR3 runs 12 residues. Here the CDR3 reads CASSQWDSGYTF. The DNA of the CDR3 is TGTGCCAGCAGCCAATGGGACAGTGGCTACACCTTC.

The rearrangement joins TRBV19 to TRBJ1-2; 7 bases map to TRBD1. This CDR3 spans 17 amino acids. CDR1 is LNHDA, CDR2 SQIVND, per germline (reference sequence). The V and J ends lost 2 bases and 4 bases, in that order; junction bases with no gene match: 13. Written as DNA, the CDR3 is TGTGCCAGTAGTATACGACCGGGACAGATCGAATTCTATGGCTACACCTTC. Amino acids: CASSIRPGQIEFYGYTF.

This chain connects TRBV2 to TRBJ2-1; 12 bases map to TRBD2. With V trimmed by 7 bases and J by 5 bases, 9 bases remained unmatched. Germline CDR1 is SNHLY and CDR2 is FYNNEI. The CDR3 length is 16 residues. CDR3 sequence reads: CASKSGTSGWDNEQFF. DNA of the CDR3: TGTGCCAGCAAATCCGGGACTAGCGGGTGGGACAATGAGCAGTTCTTC.

The V gene is TRBV15, the J gene TRBJ1-4; TRBD1 matches at 11 bases. V lost 5 bases to trimming and J lost 10 bases; unmatched junction nucleotides: 9. Germline CDR1 is LNHNV and CDR2 is YYDKDF (reference sequence). The CDR3 is 15 residues long. The CDR3 nucleotides read TGTGCCACCAGCTACACCACGGGACAGGGGGGAAAACTGTTTTTT. Its translation is CATSYTTGQGGKLFF.

This chain links TRBV30 with TRBJ1-5; D is perhaps TRBD1 (5 bases). V was clipped by 0 bases and J by 11 bases, with 14 bases between them. The V gene's germline CDR1 is GTSNPN and CDR2 SVGIG (reference sequence). The CDR3 spans 13 residues. The CDR3: CAWSVRLSGAQHF. The CDR3 nucleotides are TGTGCCTGGAGTGTACGACTCTCGGGGGCCCAGCATTTT.

The rearrangement joins TRBV2 to TRBJ1-6, with 8 bases aligning to TRBD1. This CDR3 is 16 amino acids long. Germline V CDR1 and CDR2: SNHLY, FYNNEI. Trimming at V came to 5 bases and at J to 7 bases, leaving 10 bases not matched to a gene. CDR3 sequence reads: CASSLRTGRMNSPLHF. The CDR3 bases are TGTGCCAGCAGTCTCCGGACAGGGAGGATGAATTCACCCCTCCACTTT.

CDR3 amino acids: CARRRSGANVLTF. CDR3 in DNA: TGTGCCCGCAGAAGATCTGGGGCCAACGTCCTGACTTTC. The chain recombines TRBV30 with TRBJ2-6, with no clear D. The V end lost 8 bases, the J end lost 1 base, and 9 bases lay between the germline ends. Looked up from germline, CDR1 is GTSNPN and CDR2 is SVGIG (reference sequence). This CDR3 has 13 amino acids.

This rearrangement joins TRBV9 to TRBJ2-3, with D maybe TRBD2 (5 bases). Trimming pared 3 bases from V and 9 bases from J, leaving 11 bases between. The CDR3 spans 12 residues. The germline gives CDR1 SGDLS, CDR2 YYNGEE. CDR3 in DNA: TGTGCCAGCAGCGACCAACTAGGGACGCAGTATTTT. Amino acid sequence: CASSDQLGTQYF.

The chain recombines TRBV25-1 with TRBJ1-1; the match to TRBD1 covers 10 bases. Per germline, CDR1 MGHDK and CDR2 SYGVNS. The CDR3 runs 16 residues. The junction had 5 bases not matched to a gene; V was cut back by 0 bases and J by 4 bases. The CDR3 coding sequence is TGTGCCAGCAGTGAATACCCGGGACAGGGGATCACTGAAGCTTTCTTT. Amino acid sequence: CASSEYPGQGITEAFF. Variable domain in full (rest from reference TRBV25-1 and TRBJ1-1): EADIYQTPRYLVIGTGKKITLECSQTMGHDKMYWYQQDPGMELHLIHYSYGVNSTEKGDLSSESTVSRIRTEHFPLTLESARPSHTSQYLCASSEYPGQGITEAFFGQGTRLTVV.

This clone was recorded once. The chain links TRBV20-1 to TRBJ1-4, with D possibly matching TRBD1 (6 bases). CDR3 length: 11 amino acids. Germline loops: CDR1 DFQATT, CDR2 SNEGSKA (reference sequence). Between the trimmed V and J ends, which lost 6 bases and 8 bases, there was a span of 10 bases. The CDR3 bases are TGCAGTGCGGGACACAGCGAAAAACTGTTTTTT. As protein: CSAGHSEKLFF.